Listed below are T cell receptor beta chains from one sample, sequenced in a study of graft-versus-host responses after intestinal transplantation. Assay: immunoSEQ multiplex PCR; the TCRdb copy retains only in-frame clones and omits some. In the table there are about 120,000 clones, less than 95% of which are singletons. These receptors are not linked to any known antigen. This material consisted of unstimulated CD4+ T cells sorted from spleen or lymph node cells, taken before intestinal transplant. These receptor sequences come from a human donor who received an intestinal transplant. Both conserved end residues are part of each CDR3. The D gene is left open where the match is weak. Not all rows give a size; the values are once, few, many and, for expanded clones, a class.

>TRBJ2-3|TRBV4-2|NA|once
TGTGCCAGCAGCCAAGATCTAGCTACCACAGATACGCAGTATTTT
CASSQDLATTDTQYF
>TRBJ1-1|TRBV7-8|NA|NA
TGTGCCAGCAGAAGATCGGTCCTCACTGAAGCTTTCTTT
CASRRSVLTEAFF
>TRBJ1-6|TRBV19|TRBD1|NA
TGTGCCAGTAGTATAGACGGGACAGGGAGCTCCTATAATTCACCCCTCCACTTT
CASSIDGTGSSYNSPLHF
>TRBJ1-5|TRBV25-1|TRBD1|NA
TGTGCCAGCTCCCCGACAGGGGTCAGACAGCCCCAGCATTTT
CASSPTGVRQPQHF
>TRBJ2-7|TRBV7-2|NA|NA
TGTGCCAGCAGCTTAAAAGGGGTCGAGCAGTACTTC
CASSLKGVEQYF
>TRBJ1-3|TRBV9|NA|NA
TGTGCCAGCAGCGTCAGCGACTCTGGAAACACCATATATTTT
CASSVSDSGNTIYF
>TRBJ1-2|TRBV7-9|TRBD1|NA
TGTGCCAGCAGCTCCGGGACAGGGGCTGTAAATGGCTACACCTTC
CASSSGTGAVNGYTF
>TRBJ2-1|TRBV7-3|TRBD2|NA
TGTGCCAGCAGCCCAACGGCCCCCGGGACTAGGAATGAGCAGTTCTTC
CASSPTAPGTRNEQFF
>TRBJ2-1|TRBV6-5|NA|NA
TGTGCCAGCAGTTACTCGCCCAGCTCCTACAATGAGCAGTTCTTC
CASSYSPSSYNEQFF
>TRBJ2-5|TRBV15|TRBD2|NA
TGTGCCACCAGCAAAGGGACTAGCGGGGAGAAAGAGACCCAGTACTTC
CATSKGTSGEKETQYF
>TRBJ2-1|TRBV11-2|TRBD2|NA
TGTGCCAGCAGCTTATTGGGTCTAGCGGGGGGGCCCTACAATGAGCAGTTCTTC
CASSLLGLAGGPYNEQFF
>TRBJ1-5|TRBV7-8|TRBD1|NA
TGTGCCAGCAGCTTAGCGAGGGGACAGGGTGGGCAGCCCCAGCATTTT
CASSLARGQGGQPQHF
>TRBJ2-7|TRBV10-2|NA|NA
TGCGCCAGCAGTGAGGGCGGCCCCTACGAGCAGTACTTC
CASSEGGPYEQYF
>TRBJ2-4|TRBV28|NA|NA
TGTGCCAGCAGTACTATTGGGGAGACCAAAAACATTCAGTACTTC
CASSTIGETKNIQYF
>TRBJ2-1|TRBV11-2|TRBD2|NA
TGTGCCAGCAGCCAAACTAGCGGGAGGGCTATTGAGCAGTTCTTC
CASSQTSGRAIEQFF
>TRBJ1-2|TRBV6-1|NA|NA
TGTGCCAGCAGCGCGGGCCAATTCTATGGCTACACCTTC
CASSAGQFYGYTF
>TRBJ1-5|TRBV6-6|NA|NA
TGTGCCAGCAGTTACTCCGGACTGGCGGGCAATCAGCCCCAGCATTTT
CASSYSGLAGNQPQHF
>TRBJ2-7|TRBV28|NA|NA
TGTGCCAGCAGTGAGGTGAGCTCCTACGAGCAGTACTTC
CASSEVSSYEQYF
>TRBJ1-5|TRBV28|NA|once
TGTGCCAGCAGGAACCCTCAGGCCAACAATCAGCCCCAGCATTTT
CASRNPQANNQPQHF
>TRBJ2-2|TRBV7-7|TRBD2|NA
TGTGCCAGCAGCCCAGATCAGACTAGCGGGAGACCCACCGGGGAGCTGTTTTTT
CASSPDQTSGRPTGELFF
>TRBJ1-1|TRBV5-8|NA|NA
TGTGCCAGCAGCTTGATTTTAGGCAGGGGAACCGCTTTCTTT
CASSLILGRGTAFF
>TRBJ2-2|TRBV2|NA|NA
TGTGCCAGCAGCTACCTAGAAGCCGGGGAGCTGTTTTTT
CASSYLEAGELFF
>TRBJ2-3|TRBV19|NA|NA
TGTGCCAGTAGTATGCCGGCAACTAGTGGCGGAGTAGATACGCAGTATTTT
CASSMPATSGGVDTQYF
>TRBJ2-5|TRBV28|TRBD2|NA
TGTGCCAGCACTACTAGCGGGAGAGAGACCCAGTACTTC
CASTTSGRETQYF
>TRBJ2-3|TRBV5-4|TRBD2|NA
TGTGCCAGCAGCTTGCCTGCGCGGGGGGGATACACAGATACGCAGTATTTT
CASSLPARGGYTDTQYF
>TRBJ1-2|TRBV2|TRBD1|NA
TGTGCCAGCACCTTAGAGGGGGCCGACTATGGCTACACCTTC
CASTLEGADYGYTF
>TRBJ2-5|TRBV30|NA|NA
TGTGCCTGGGCGGGATCCAAAGAGACCCAGTACTTC
CAWAGSKETQYF